The 11 T cell receptor beta chains listed next were all sequenced from one sample in a study of metastatic and nonmetastatic thyroid tumors. Via MiXCR, TCRdb re-called the PCR reads. The data contain about 23,000 clones, around 25% of them seen just once; the ten biggest clones take up 9.5% to 15%. There were no patients who had received any treatment before thyroid surgery. The source material was tumor tissue. Receptors were obtained from a male donor with papillary thyroid cancer or a benign thyroid nodule (not recorded which). Some clones in this sample may be carry-over from other donors' samples.

Ten or more counts support this clone. The rearrangement uses TRBV5-8 and TRBJ1-1, with D possibly being TRBD1 (5 bases). CDR3 length: 14 residues. Trimming pared 4 bases from V and 6 bases from J, leaving 16 bases between. The germline CDR1 and CDR2 sequences are SGHTS and YDEGEE. The CDR3 DNA reads as TGTGCCAGCAGCGAGCTCAGGGATGTTGCTGAAGCTTTCTTT. This codes for CASSELRDVAEAFF.

This clone was counted at least ten times. Germline and junction disagree at one end, which may indicate a read error. The sample has other DNA sequences that encode this CDR3 too. The chain carries TRBV20-1 and TRBJ1-1; 10 bases are a match to TRBD1. The CDR3 is 13 residues long. The germline V gene has CDR1 DFQATT and CDR2 SNEGSKA (reference sequence). This CDR3 reads CSARQGASTEAFF. CDR3 in DNA: TGCAGTGCTCGACAGGGGGCATCCACTGAGGCTTTCTTT.

This clone was seen only a few times. The V gene is TRBV12-3 or TRBV12-4, the J gene TRBJ1-5, with a tentative D call TRBD1 (5 bases). V was clipped by 7 bases and J by 2 bases, with 18 bases between them. The CDR3 length is 16 residues. CDR3 bases: TGTGCCAGCACCCTCCGTGTGGGGCTGGGCAATCAGCCCCAGCATTTT. It codes for CASTLRVGLGNQPQHF.

With regard to this clone: The junction departs from germline at one end; a sequencing error may be responsible. The chain is built from TRBV4-1 and TRBJ1-1; maybe TRBD1 (5 bases). There are 13 residues in the CDR3. CDR1 MGHRA and CDR2 YSYEKL come from the germline V gene. This chain's CDR3 is CASIQKGATDAFF. The DNA for the CDR3 is TGCGCCAGCATACAAAAAGGGGCCACTGATGCTTTCTTT.

This chain connects TRBV5-6 to TRBJ2-1, with D perhaps matching TRBD2 (5 bases). CDR3 size: 13 residues. The V end was cut by 4 bases, the J end by 2 bases, with 7 bases between. Germline V CDR1 and CDR2: SGHDT, YYEEEE. The CDR3, as DNA: TGTGCCAGCAGCAGAGGGACCTACAATGAGCAGTTCTTC. It is translated as CASSRGTYNEQFF.

This clone counts as medium-sized. The chain recombines TRBV6-2 or TRBV6-3 with TRBJ2-7, with D unclear. The ends were cut back, 2 bases at V and 3 bases at J, with 5 bases in the middle. The CDR3 loop spans 12 amino acids. Germline V gene lookup returns CDR1 MNHEY and CDR2 SVGEGT. The DNA for the CDR3 is TGTGCCAGCAGTTACCCCGACTACGAGCAGTACTTC. Protein sequence: CASSYPDYEQYF.

This clone was counted a single time. The gene calls are TRBV5-1 and TRBJ1-2, with unresolved D. Trimming pared 3 bases from V and 1 base from J, leaving 7 bases between. CDR1 SGHRS and CDR2 YFSETQ come from the germline V gene. This CDR3 region has 13 residues. The CDR3 spells CASSSDFNYGYTF. The DNA for the CDR3 is TGCGCCAGCAGCTCGGACTTTAACTATGGCTACACCTTC.

This clone was counted ten times or more. The J gene is TRBJ1-5, the V gene TRBV28, with D perhaps TRBD1 (6 bases). CDR3 size: 19 residues. Germline V lookup: CDR1 MDHEN, CDR2 SYDVKM. The V end lost 3 bases, the J end lost 2 bases, and 23 bases lay between the germline ends. CDR3: CASSFPHVQGRVRNQPQHF. For the CDR3, the DNA is TGTGCCAGCAGTTTCCCGCATGTACAGGGAAGGGTTCGCAATCAGCCCCAGCATTTT.

This clone was recorded at least ten times. This rearrangement joins TRBV9 to TRBJ1-1; D possibly corresponds to TRBD1 (6 bases). The CDR3 has 15 residues. Germline V gene sequence: CDR1 SGDLS, CDR2 YYNGEE. Trimming stripped 3 bases from V and 1 base from J, with 13 bases between. Here the CDR3 reads CASSATGTWNTEAFF. Written as DNA, the CDR3 is TGTGCCAGCAGCGCAACAGGGACGTGGAACACTGAAGCTTTCTTT.

The gene calls are TRBV7-8 and TRBJ1-4, with a possible D match to TRBD1 (5 bases). The CDR3 has 16 residues. The germline V gene encodes CDR1 SGHVS and CDR2 FQNEAQ. V was shortened by 9 bases and J by 0 bases, with 17 bases between the two germline ends. The CDR3 sequence is CARRRDGGATNEKLFF. CDR3 nucleotide sequence: TGTGCCAGAAGACGGGATGGGGGTGCAACTAATGAAAAACTGTTTTTT.

V is TRBV7-8 and J is TRBJ1-5, with TRBD1 as a possible D gene (5 bases). Germline CDR1 SGHVS, CDR2 FQNEAQ. Trimming took 3 bases from V and 7 from J, leaving 10 bases between them. The CDR3 is 13 amino acids. CDR3 DNA sequence: TGTGCCAGCAGCTTCTCGGGGGGGCAGCCCCAGCATTTT. This sequence encodes CASSFSGGQPQHF.